Reported below is one T cell receptor beta chain. The data belong to a study of blood T cell repertoires in COVID-19. Background on the study: The United States, Italy and Spain provided the acute and convalescent COVID-19 samples. Sources were T cells, B-cell-depleted T cells, or PBMCs; the material itself was cDNA or gDNA.

Original handling: Reference gene primers were amplified, and this amplification served to estimate nucleated cell counts. TCRdb's copy holds only in-frame clones and misses some; the assay was immunoSEQ multiplex PCR. V and J calls and clone size are as listed in that table; D and trimming were resolved from the DNA. In the table there are about 42,000 clones, about nine tenths of which are singletons. This CDR3 is built from 18 residues. V shed 0 bases and J 6 bases; nucleotides not matched to a gene: 14. The germline V gene encodes CDR1 LGHDT and CDR2 YNNKEL (reference sequence). The chain uses TRBV3-1 (or the pseudogene TRBV3-2) and TRBJ1-2; 9 bases agree with TRBD1. The sequence came from a man aged 65-85 years with active COVID-19. The sample taken for sequencing was peripheral blood. The CDR3: CASSQEGGQGSSRHGYTF. As DNA, the CDR3 is TGTGCCAGCAGCCAAGAGGGAGGACAGGGGAGCAGTCGACATGGCTACACCTTC.